The rows below give T cell receptor beta chains drawn from one sample of a study of T cells in Graves' hyperthyroidism and ophthalmopathy. TCRdb ran MiXCR on the multiplex PCR reads and lists one entry per CDR3 protein. The table has about 340,000 distinct CDR3 sequences, 20% to 25% seen once; the top ten hold 50%. Sequenced sample: blood. All receptors derive from a woman aged 45-65 years with Graves' hyperthyroidism. CDR3s include the opening cysteine and the closing phenylalanine or tryptophan. D genes are given only for firm matches. A clone size is listed for some rows: how often the clone was seen (once, few, many), or a class if it is expanded.

V: TRBV7-9; D: -; size: many; J: TRBJ2-7; length: 15; DNA: TGTGCCAGCAGCCCAACACCTAGCGACAACTACGAGCAGTACTTC; CDR3: CASSPTPSDNYEQYF
V: TRBV2; D: -; size: many; J: TRBJ2-5; length: 12; DNA: TGTGCCAGCAGACGACCGGGAGAGACCCAGTACTTC; CDR3: CASRRPGETQYF
V: TRBV29-1; D: -; size: -; J: TRBJ1-1; length: 12; DNA: TGCAGCGTTGTATTTATGAACACTGAAGCTTTCTTT; CDR3: CSVVFMNTEAFF
V: TRBV6-2/TRBV6-3; D: -; size: -; J: TRBJ1-1; length: 14; DNA: TGTGCCAGCAGAATCAGACAGGAGGACACTGAAGCTTTCTTT; CDR3: CASRIRQEDTEAFF
V: TRBV4-1; D: -; size: -; J: TRBJ2-3; length: 16; DNA: TGCGCCAGCAGCCCAGGGTACAGCCTTAGCACAGATACGCAGTATTTT; CDR3: CASSPGYSLSTDTQYF
V: TRBV27; D: TRBD1; size: -; J: TRBJ1-5; length: 14; DNA: TGTGCCAGCAGTTTAGACAGGGGTCGGGAGCCCCAGCATTTT; CDR3: CASSLDRGREPQHF
V: TRBV5-5; D: -; size: -; J: TRBJ2-7; length: 16; DNA: TGTGCCAGCAGCCACCCGGGCAGGGCGCTATCCTACGAGCAGTACTTC; CDR3: CASSHPGRALSYEQYF
V: TRBV9; D: -; size: -; J: TRBJ1-2; length: 14; DNA: TGTGCCAGCAGCCCCCGACAGGCTAACTATGGCTACACCTTC; CDR3: CASSPRQANYGYTF
V: TRBV6-1; D: -; size: -; J: TRBJ2-6; length: 17; DNA: TGTGCCAGCAAACTAGTTCCCCACAACTCTGGGGCCAACGTCCTGACTTTC; CDR3: CASKLVPHNSGANVLTF
V: TRBV6-1; D: TRBD2; size: many; J: TRBJ2-1; length: 16; DNA: TGTGCCAGCAGTTTCCCTAGCGGTCCCTCCTACAATGAGCAGTTCTTC; CDR3: CASSFPSGPSYNEQFF
V: TRBV6-1; D: -; size: few; J: TRBJ1-5; length: 16; DNA: TGTGCCAGCAGAGCCGGGGGTGGCCATAGCAATCAGCCCCAGCATTTT; CDR3: CASRAGGGHSNQPQHF
V: TRBV3-1; D: -; size: -; J: TRBJ2-4; length: 15; DNA: TGTGCCAGCAGCTTAAGGCGACTCTTCAAAAACATTCAGTACTTC; CDR3: CASSLRRLFKNIQYF
V: TRBV10-1; D: -; size: few; J: TRBJ2-7; length: 13; DNA: TGCGCCAGCAGTGAAGATATAATCTACGAGCAGTACTTC; CDR3: CASSEDIIYEQYF
V: TRBV20-1; D: TRBD2; size: many; J: TRBJ2-5; length: 14; DNA: TGCAGTGCTACTCGACTAGCGGGGCCGGAGACCCAGTACTTC; CDR3: CSATRLAGPETQYF
V: TRBV30; D: TRBD1; size: many; J: TRBJ1-6; length: 16; DNA: TGTGCCTGGAGTGTTGTCGGCCCAGGGGGAAATTCACCCCTCCACTTT; CDR3: CAWSVVGPGGNSPLHF
V: TRBV11-2; D: TRBD1; size: many; J: TRBJ2-2; length: 15; DNA: TGTGCCAGCAGCTTGGTGACAGGGTCGGACGGGGAGCTGTTTTTT; CDR3: CASSLVTGSDGELFF
V: TRBV3-1; D: TRBD2; size: many; J: TRBJ2-5; length: 15; DNA: TGTGCCAGCAGAGTTAGCGGGGCGGATGAGGAGACCCAGTACTTC; CDR3: CASRVSGADEETQYF
V: TRBV5-1; D: -; size: once; J: TRBJ2-2; length: 16; DNA: TGCGCCAGCAGCTTGGTGGCAGGGGTGTACACCGGGGAGCTGTTTTTT; CDR3: CASSLVAGVYTGELFF
V: TRBV6-1; D: -; size: many; J: TRBJ1-2; length: 13; DNA: TGTGCCAGCAGTGAAATAAGTTACTATGGCTACACCTTC; CDR3: CASSEISYYGYTF
V: TRBV25-1; D: -; size: -; J: TRBJ1-5; length: 15; DNA: TGTGCCAGCAGTGTCGGGGGGAGCGGCAATCAGCCCCAGCATTTT; CDR3: CASSVGGSGNQPQHF
V: TRBV28; D: -; size: few; J: TRBJ1-2; length: 14; DNA: TGTGCCAGCAGTCCCTCAGGGGATTGGTATGGCTACACCTTC; CDR3: CASSPSGDWYGYTF
V: TRBV11-2; D: -; size: many; J: TRBJ1-2; length: 13; DNA: TGTGCCAGCAGCTCAGATTTAAACTATGGCTACACCTTC; CDR3: CASSSDLNYGYTF
V: TRBV5-5; D: -; size: few; J: TRBJ1-5; length: 16; DNA: TGTGCCAGCAGCTTGGGGATCCGGGACACTCATCAGCCCCAGCATTTT; CDR3: CASSLGIRDTHQPQHF
V: TRBV6-2/TRBV6-3; D: TRBD2; size: many; J: TRBJ2-2; length: 21; DNA: TGTGCCAGCAGTTACACGTACCATGCGGGGACTAGCGGGTTGAACACCGGGGAGCTGTTTTTT; CDR3: CASSYTYHAGTSGLNTGELFF
V: TRBV28; D: -; size: -; J: TRBJ1-5; length: 15; DNA: TGTGCCAGCAGTGGTCGGGAGTATAGCAATCAGCCCCAGCATTTT; CDR3: CASSGREYSNQPQHF
V: TRBV11-3; D: -; size: many; J: TRBJ2-1; length: 15; DNA: TGTGCCAGCAGCTCCCGTCCCGTATCCGACAATGAGCAGTTCTTC; CDR3: CASSSRPVSDNEQFF
V: TRBV5-1; D: TRBD1; size: many; J: TRBJ2-7; length: 16; DNA: TGCGCCAGCAGCTCTGGGACAGGCCCAAGCTCCTACGAGCAGTACTTC; CDR3: CASSSGTGPSSYEQYF
V: TRBV20-1; D: TRBD1; size: few; J: TRBJ2-5; length: 15; DNA: TGCAGTGCTAGAGATTTACAGGGGAAACAAGAGACCCAGTACTTC; CDR3: CSARDLQGKQETQYF
V: TRBV6-5; D: TRBD1; size: -; J: TRBJ1-4; length: 15; DNA: TGTGCCAGCAGTTACTCGACAGGGTTGGGTGAAAAACTGTTTTTT; CDR3: CASSYSTGLGEKLFF
V: TRBV5-1; D: -; size: -; J: TRBJ2-7; length: 14; DNA: TGCGCCAGCTCCTACCGGGACTCCGCCGTCGAGCAGTACTTC; CDR3: CASSYRDSAVEQYF
V: TRBV6-1; D: -; size: -; J: TRBJ2-3; length: 16; DNA: TGTGCCAGCAGTGAATGGGGGAGTTATAGCACAGATACGCAGTATTTT; CDR3: CASSEWGSYSTDTQYF
V: TRBV29-1; D: -; size: many; J: TRBJ1-2; length: 10; DNA: TGCAGCGTTGAAAAGGGGCGATACACCTTC; CDR3: CSVEKGRYTF
V: TRBV6-1; D: -; size: many; J: TRBJ2-1; length: 13; DNA: TGTGCCAGCAGTTACCCCACGAGTGATGAGCAGTTCTTC; CDR3: CASSYPTSDEQFF
V: TRBV20-1; D: -; size: -; J: TRBJ2-1; length: 14; DNA: TGCAGTGCTAGAGACGGACAGCACTACAATGAGCAGTTCTTC; CDR3: CSARDGQHYNEQFF
V: TRBV5-5; D: -; size: -; J: TRBJ2-1; length: 15; DNA: TGTGCCAGCAGCTCGATGGGGATGGCGTACAATGAGCAGTTCTTC; CDR3: CASSSMGMAYNEQFF
V: TRBV27; D: -; size: -; J: TRBJ1-5; length: 14; DNA: TGTGCCAGCAGTTTACGCAGGGAGGGCCAGCCCCAGCATTTT; CDR3: CASSLRREGQPQHF
V: TRBV4-1; D: -; size: -; J: TRBJ1-3; length: 16; DNA: TGCGCCAGCAGCCAAGAGGAGGGGGGCTTTGGAAACACCATATATTTT; CDR3: CASSQEEGGFGNTIYF
V: TRBV6-1; D: -; size: many; J: TRBJ2-2; length: 17; DNA: TGTGCCAGCAGTGCTTTGGGGACACGGTTGGTGACCGGGGAGCTGTTTTTT; CDR3: CASSALGTRLVTGELFF
V: TRBV19; D: -; size: few; J: TRBJ2-2; length: 14; DNA: TGTGCCAGTAGTATAGGCTCGGGGAACGGGGAGCTGTTTTTT; CDR3: CASSIGSGNGELFF
V: TRBV9; D: -; size: -; J: TRBJ1-4; length: 15; DNA: TGTGCCAGCAGCGTAGATGGACGGTCTGTTGAAAAACTGTTTTTT; CDR3: CASSVDGRSVEKLFF
V: TRBV28; D: TRBD2; size: many; J: TRBJ2-4; length: 15; DNA: TGTGCCAGCAGCAGGGGACTAGCCGGGAGGGACATTCAGTACTTC; CDR3: CASSRGLAGRDIQYF
V: TRBV24-1; D: TRBD2; size: -; J: TRBJ2-1; length: 14; DNA: TGTGCCACCAGTGCAAGCGGGGGGGGGAATGAGCAGTTCTTC; CDR3: CATSASGGGNEQFF
V: TRBV20-1; D: -; size: few; J: TRBJ2-7; length: 13; DNA: TGCAGTGCTAGAGATCTCGGGCACCTCGAGCAGTACTTC; CDR3: CSARDLGHLEQYF
V: TRBV29-1; D: -; size: -; J: TRBJ2-7; length: 12; DNA: TGCAGCGTTGTGCAGGGAGGATACGAGCAGTACTTC; CDR3: CSVVQGGYEQYF
V: TRBV29-1; D: -; size: many; J: TRBJ2-1; length: 14; DNA: TGCAGCGTTGAAGCTGAAAGGACAGCAAGTCCCCAGTTCTTC; CDR3: CSVEAERTASPQFF
V: TRBV3-1; D: -; size: many; J: TRBJ2-3; length: 18; DNA: TGTGCCAGCAGCCAAAGGGCTCCGGCGGGGAGAAACTCAGATACGCAGTATTTT; CDR3: CASSQRAPAGRNSDTQYF
V: TRBV9; D: TRBD2; size: -; J: TRBJ2-2; length: 15; DNA: TGTGCCAGCAGCCTCCGGGACTATTATCCCGGGGAGCTGTTTTTT; CDR3: CASSLRDYYPGELFF